These T cell receptor beta chains were read from a single sample in a study of blood T cell repertoires in COVID-19. Here immunoSEQ multiplex PCR was the method, and the copy in TCRdb shows in-frame clones only, minus some. Of about 180,000 clones listed, approximately 80% were seen once; the top ten hold about 7%. Sequencing was carried out using peripheral blood. These receptors all stem from a woman between 35 and 50 years old with COVID-19, enrolled during active disease. Both conserved end residues are part of each CDR3. A D gene is named only where the DNA matches it firmly. Clone size, where shown, is once, few, many, or a class for clones that have expanded.

clone size | J gene | D gene | V gene | CDR3 protein | CDR3 DNA
NA | TRBJ2-1 | TRBD2 | TRBV7-9 | CASSFPGGPQEQFF | TGTGCCAGCAGCTTCCCGGGAGGGCCGCAGGAGCAGTTCTTC
NA | TRBJ1-6 | NA | TRBV6-4 | CASSDSWGGADSPLHF | TGTGCCAGCAGTGACTCCTGGGGGGGCGCTGATTCACCCCTCCACTTT
NA | TRBJ2-7 | TRBD2 | TRBV11-2 | CASSLSGIAGVYEQYF | TGTGCCAGCAGCTTAAGTGGAATAGCGGGAGTTTATGAGCAGTACTTC
NA | TRBJ2-4 | TRBD2 | TRBV7-2 | CASSLGVGLATNIQYF | TGTGCCAGCAGCTTAGGCGTGGGACTAGCGACAAACATTCAGTACTTC
few | TRBJ1-6 | TRBD1 | TRBV9 | CASSVEGTGGNSPLHF | TGTGCCAGCAGCGTAGAAGGGACAGGGGGAAATTCACCCCTCCACTTT
NA | TRBJ1-6 | NA | TRBV18 | CASSPSRSSYNSPLHF | TGTGCCAGCTCACCATCACGGAGCTCCTATAATTCACCCCTCCACTTT
NA | TRBJ2-1 | TRBD2 | TRBV6-6 | CASSYSGTTYYNEQFF | TGTGCCAGCAGTTACTCAGGGACTACCTACTACAATGAGCAGTTCTTC
few | TRBJ1-1 | TRBD1 | TRBV2 | CASRPRTGGDSDTEAFF | TGTGCCAGCAGGCCCAGGACAGGGGGCGATTCCGACACTGAAGCTTTCTTT
once | TRBJ1-2 | TRBD1 | TRBV5-4 | CASSSRTGPNYGYTF | TGTGCCAGCAGCTCGCGGACAGGGCCCAACTATGGCTACACCTTC
once | TRBJ1-2 | NA | TRBV28 | CASSLLAGVGYTF | TGTGCCAGCAGTTTATTGGCAGGGGTAGGCTACACCTTC
NA | TRBJ2-3 | TRBD2 | TRBV7-7 | CASSPGLAKTDTQYF | TGTGCCAGCAGCCCAGGACTAGCGAAGACAGATACGCAGTATTTT
once | TRBJ2-5 | NA | TRBV19 | CASRSTGPNLETQYF | TGTGCCAGTAGGTCTACGGGTCCTAACCTGGAGACCCAGTACTTC
NA | TRBJ1-1 | NA | TRBV27 | CASRKTGQTEAFF | TGTGCCAGCAGAAAAACAGGGCAGACTGAAGCTTTCTTT
NA | TRBJ2-7 | TRBD2 | TRBV5-1 | CASSLVPSGAGEQYF | TGCGCCAGCAGCTTGGTACCTAGCGGGGCGGGCGAGCAGTACTTC
NA | TRBJ1-2 | TRBD1 | TRBV7-9 | CASSLGQGLSGYTF | TGTGCCAGCAGCTTAGGACAGGGGCTCTCTGGCTACACCTTC
NA | TRBJ1-6 | NA | TRBV5-1 | CASSLATSGGNSPLHF | TGCGCCAGCAGCTTGGCGACATCTGGAGGTAATTCACCCCTCCACTTT
NA | TRBJ2-5 | NA | TRBV7-9 | CASSLVQEETQYF | TGTGCCAGCAGCTTAGTACAGGAAGAGACCCAGTACTTC
NA | TRBJ2-1 | NA | TRBV20-1 | CSASAENEQFF | TGCAGTGCTTCCGCGGAGAATGAGCAGTTCTTC
NA | TRBJ2-7 | NA | TRBV28 | CASIGDSGFPSF | TGTGCCAGCATTGGGGACTCCGGATTCCCATCCTTC
NA | TRBJ2-7 | NA | TRBV11-2 | CASSLIAAIPYEQYF | TGTGCCAGCAGCTTGATCGCGGCAATCCCCTACGAGCAGTACTTC
NA | TRBJ1-1 | TRBD1 | TRBV5-1 | CASSSPADRGILRTEAFF | TGCGCCAGCAGCTCTCCCGCGGACAGGGGGATTTTAAGAACTGAAGCTTTCTTT
few | TRBJ2-7 | NA | TRBV3-1/TRBV3-2 | CASSRYGDYEQYF | TGTGCCAGCAGCAGGTACGGGGACTACGAGCAGTACTTC
NA | TRBJ1-2 | NA | TRBV15 | CATSREQGGNGYTF | TGTGCCACCAGCAGAGAACAGGGTGGAAATGGCTACACCTTC
NA | TRBJ2-7 | TRBD1 | TRBV28 | CASRVQGAIPYEQYF | TGTGCCAGCAGGGTACAGGGGGCAATCCCCTACGAGCAGTACTTC
NA | TRBJ1-2 | TRBD1 | TRBV27 | CASSWGQGVDGYTF | TGTGCCAGCAGCTGGGGGCAGGGGGTGGATGGCTACACCTTC
NA | TRBJ2-7 | NA | TRBV7-2 | CASSPGAPEWEQYF | TGTGCCAGCAGCCCAGGGGCCCCCGAGTGGGAGCAGTACTTC
NA | TRBJ1-4 | TRBD1 | TRBV19 | CASKGQGTREKLFF | TGTGCCAGTAAGGGACAGGGGACTCGTGAAAAACTGTTTTTT
NA | TRBJ1-5 | NA | TRBV19 | CASSNDRTSNQPQHF | TGTGCCAGTAGTAACGACAGGACAAGCAATCAGCCCCAGCATTTT
NA | TRBJ2-1 | TRBD1 | TRBV24-1 | CATSDSGTGGHEQFF | TGTGCCACCAGTGATTCCGGGACAGGCGGGCATGAGCAGTTCTTC
NA | TRBJ1-1 | NA | TRBV19 | CASSRSGGDSNTEAFF | TGTGCCAGTAGTAGGTCGGGGGGGGATTCGAACACTGAAGCTTTCTTT
NA | TRBJ2-1 | NA | TRBV9 | CASSPGYEQFF | TGTGCCAGCAGCCCCGGGTATGAGCAGTTCTTC
NA | TRBJ1-6 | TRBD1 | TRBV6-5 | CASGGQYNSPLHF | TGTGCCAGCGGGGGACAGTATAATTCACCCCTCCACTTT
NA | TRBJ2-7 | NA | TRBV7-9 | CASSLPFGHDSYEQYF | TGTGCCAGCAGCTTACCCTTCGGACACGATTCCTACGAGCAGTACTTC
NA | TRBJ2-7 | NA | TRBV4-2 | CASSEGKTYEQYF | TGTGCCAGCAGCGAGGGTAAGACCTACGAGCAGTACTTC
NA | TRBJ2-2 | NA | TRBV24-1 | CATSVREIETGELFF | TGTGCCACCAGTGTGAGGGAGATAGAGACCGGGGAGCTGTTTTTT
NA | TRBJ2-2 | TRBD2 | TRBV27 | CASKFIVLAGPRDTGELFF | TGTGCCAGCAAGTTTATTGTCCTAGCGGGGCCCCGGGACACCGGGGAGCTGTTTTTT
NA | TRBJ2-3 | NA | TRBV2 | CASRFQGLSTDTQYF | TGTGCCAGCAGGTTTCAGGGGCTCTCCACAGATACGCAGTATTTT
NA | TRBJ1-1 | TRBD1 | TRBV14 | CASSQTGGFLNTEAFF | TGTGCCAGCAGCCAAACAGGGGGGTTCCTGAACACTGAAGCTTTCTTT
once | TRBJ1-1 | NA | TRBV14 | CASSHRGMNTEAFF | TGTGCCAGCAGCCACAGGGGTATGAACACTGAAGCTTTCTTT
once | TRBJ2-3 | TRBD2 | TRBV5-4 | CATYTPGTISTDTQYF | TGTGCCACCTATACCCCCGGGACTATTAGCACAGATACGCAGTATTTT
NA | TRBJ1-1 | NA | TRBV6-5 | CASSQGTEAFF | TGTGCCAGCAGCCAGGGGACTGAAGCTTTCTTT
NA | TRBJ1-4 | NA | TRBV27 | CASSFSGEKLFF | TGTGCCAGCAGTTTTTCAGGGGAAAAACTGTTTTTT
NA | TRBJ2-3 | TRBD2 | TRBV7-8 | CASSPWTSGSFADTQYF | TGTGCCAGCAGCCCGTGGACTAGCGGGAGTTTTGCGGATACGCAGTATTTT
NA | TRBJ1-5 | NA | TRBV5-8 | CASSLWGTGNQPQHF | TGTGCCAGCAGCTTGTGGGGGACTGGCAATCAGCCCCAGCATTTT